This passage covers 32 T cell receptor beta chains from one sample sequenced in a study of T cell responses to AZD1222 COVID-19 vaccine. The table came from immunoSEQ multiplex PCR; TCRdb's copy has only in-frame clones and leaves some out. The sample lists about 72,000 clones, roughly nine tenths occurring once. Sequences were derived from peripheral blood, sampled 28 days after the second AZD1222 dose. The receptors come from an adult who received the AZD1222 COVID-19 vaccine.

The rearrangement joins TRBV3-1 (or the pseudogene TRBV3-2) to TRBJ2-7, with TRBD2 as a possible D gene (5 bases). Per germline, CDR1 LGHDT and CDR2 YNNKEL (reference sequence). The CDR3 spans 14 residues. The V and J ends lost 6 bases and 1 base respectively, with 13 bases between them. The DNA of the CDR3 is TGTGCCAGCAGGCGGACTGGATTATCCTACGAGCAGTACTTC. Translating it yields CASRRTGLSYEQYF.

This chain connects TRBV28 to TRBJ1-2; the D gene is possibly TRBD1 (6 bases). The CDR3 extends over 15 amino acids. Trimming removed 3 bases from V and 4 bases from J, with 15 bases in between. Germline CDR1 reads MDHEN; CDR2 reads SYDVKM. The CDR3 loop reads CASSFFPGAGYGYTF. CDR3 nucleotide sequence: TGTGCCAGCAGTTTCTTCCCGGGGGCGGGCTATGGCTACACCTTC.

The chain joins TRBV28 to TRBJ1-5; a weak D match, TRBD1 (6 bases). Trimming pared 2 bases from V and 3 bases from J, leaving 8 bases between. This CDR3 contains 14 residues. Germline loops: CDR1 MDHEN, CDR2 SYDVKM. This CDR3 reads CASSLGQNNQPQHF. In DNA form, the CDR3 reads TGTGCCAGCAGTTTAGGACAGAACAATCAGCCCCAGCATTTT.

The chain combines TRBV27 with TRBJ2-7; 8 positions agree with TRBD2. Germline lookup yields CDR1 MNHEY and CDR2 SMNVEV (reference sequence). This CDR3 is 14 amino acids long. The ends lost 2 bases at V and 3 bases at J; junction bases unmatched: 3. The CDR3 DNA reads TGTGCCAGCAGTTTAGCCAGCGGGAGCTACGAGCAGTACTTC. Amino acids: CASSLASGSYEQYF.

The DNA for the CDR3 is TGTGCCAGTCTCGGGGGGGAGGGTTTCTACAATGAGCAGTTCTTC. Residues: CASLGGEGFYNEQFF. The chain employs TRBV19 and TRBJ2-1; 8 bases line up with TRBD2. The CDR3 consists of 15 residues. With V trimmed by 8 bases and J by 3 bases, 9 bases remained unmatched. The germline gives CDR1 LNHDA, CDR2 SQIVND (reference sequence).

J is TRBJ2-7 and V is TRBV15, with a possible D match to TRBD1 (7 bases). V gave up 5 bases and J gave up 1 base, with 15 bases separating them. The CDR3 contains 15 residues. Germline values: CDR1 LNHNV, CDR2 YYDKDF (reference sequence). CDR3 bases: TGTGCCACCAGCGGGAGGACAGGTGGTTCCTACGAGCAGTACTTC. This gives the protein CATSGRTGGSYEQYF.

The V call is TRBV9, the J call TRBJ2-1; 11 bases line up with TRBD2. Unmatched junction bases numbered 10, after V lost 1 base and J lost 10 bases. In germline, CDR1 is SGDLS, CDR2 YYNGEE. This CDR3 is built from 16 residues. The CDR3 DNA reads TGTGCCAGCAGCGTACTAGCGGGAGGCCCCGGGGGAGAGCAGTTCTTC. Amino acid sequence: CASSVLAGGPGGEQFF.

The chain combines TRBV2 with TRBJ2-1; D remains unclear. V gave up 7 bases and J gave up 2 bases, with 9 bases separating them. This CDR3 has 13 amino acids. Germline V gene data show CDR1 as SNHLY and CDR2 as FYNNEI. CDR3 bases: TGTGCCAGCAACCGGGTAACCTACAATGAGCAGTTCTTC. Amino acid sequence: CASNRVTYNEQFF.

The chain combines TRBV6-5 with TRBJ1-6; D is possibly TRBD1 (5 bases). Germline-derived CDR1 and CDR2 are MNHEY and SVGAGI. The CDR3 covers 15 residues. V lost 6 bases and J lost 4, with 13 bases in between. DNA of the CDR3: TGTGCCAGCAGGCCTTTCGACAGTTATAATTCACCCCTCCACTTT. Translation gives CASRPFDSYNSPLHF.

The V gene is TRBV5-1, the J gene TRBJ2-3, with no clear D. The CDR3 is 14 residues long. The ends were cut back, 6 bases at V and 2 bases at J, with 13 bases in the middle. Germline V gene sequence: CDR1 SGHRS, CDR2 YFSETQ. The CDR3 is CASNPLGYTDTQYF. The CDR3 DNA reads as TGCGCCAGCAACCCCCTAGGATACACAGATACGCAGTATTTT. Together with reference TRBV5-1 and TRBJ2-3, the CDR3 gives the full variable domain: KAGVTQTPRYLIKTRGQQVTLSCSPISGHRSVSWYQQTPGQGLQFLFEYFSETQRNKGNFPGRFSGRQFSNSRSEMNVSTLELGDSALYLCASNPLGYTDTQYFGPGTRLTVL.

This chain links TRBV19 with TRBJ2-7; 8 nucleotides align to TRBD1. The CDR3 covers 14 residues. The V gene's germline CDR1 is LNHDA and CDR2 SQIVND (reference sequence). Trimming took 3 bases from V and 3 from J; bases not matched to a gene: 4. The CDR3 DNA is TGTGCCAGTAGTATCAGACAGGGGAACTACGAGCAGTACTTC. It translates to CASSIRQGNYEQYF. Using reference TRBV19 and TRBJ2-7 for the parts outside the CDR3, the full variable domain is DGGITQSPKYLFRKEGQNVTLSCEQNLNHDAMYWYRQDPGQGLRLIYYSQIVNDFQKGDIAEGYSVSREKKESFPLTVTSAQKNPTAFYLCASSIRQGNYEQYFGPGTRLTVT.

The sample holds a few counts of this clone. The chain combines TRBV7-8 with TRBJ1-2; D not certain. CDR3 length: 13 amino acids. V lost 1 base, J lost 4 bases, and 7 bases lay in between. The germline V gene encodes CDR1 SGHVS and CDR2 FQNEAQ. Here the CDR3 DNA reads TGTGCCAGCAGCTTAGTTCCGGGCTATGGCTACACCTTC. Encoded protein: CASSLVPGYGYTF.

J is TRBJ2-7 and V is TRBV7-8; TRBD2 matches 8 bases. The CDR3 has 15 residues. CDR1 SGHVS and CDR2 FQNEAQ come from the germline V gene. Trimming took 9 bases from V and 3 from J; bases not matched to a gene: 13. CDR3 coding DNA: TGTGCCAGGACCTCGGGGGGGAGGGACGACTACGAGCAGTACTTC. This translates into CARTSGGRDDYEQYF.

The V gene is TRBV5-5, the J gene TRBJ1-1; D perhaps matches TRBD1 (6 bases). V was clipped by 1 base and J by 1 base, with 14 bases between them. CDR1 and CDR2 (germline): SGHKS, YYEKEE (reference sequence). This CDR3 is 16 amino acids long. CDR3 nucleotides: TGTGCCAGCAGCTTGAGGGGGGGCGATTGGAACACTGAAGCTTTCTTT. Translating gives CASSLRGGDWNTEAFF.

The chain combines TRBV18 with TRBJ2-1; 8 nucleotides match TRBD2. Germline V gene sequence: CDR1 KGHSH, CDR2 LQKENI. The V segment lost 1 base and the J segment 3 bases; nucleotides outside the gene matches: 2. This CDR3 spans 15 amino acids. CDR3 amino acids: CASSPRSGSYNEQFF. The CDR3 bases are TGTGCCAGCTCACCACGGAGCGGGAGCTACAATGAGCAGTTCTTC.

This clone is a singleton in its sample. This chain uses TRBV9 with TRBJ2-7, with a weak D call TRBD2 (7 bases). The CDR3 has 14 residues. Germline CDR1 reads SGDLS; CDR2 reads YYNGEE. V was shortened by 4 bases and J by 1 base, with 12 bases between the two germline ends. Here the CDR3 DNA reads TGTGCCAGCAGCCCGGGGGGCGAATCCTACGAGCAGTACTTC. This sequence encodes CASSPGGESYEQYF.

The rearrangement joins TRBV24-1 to TRBJ1-5; 7 bases are a match to TRBD1. CDR3 length: 17 amino acids. The germline CDR1 and CDR2 sequences are KGHDR and SFDVKD. V was clipped by 4 bases and J by 7 bases; unmatched bases: 15. Here the CDR3 reads CATSDSGQASGEQPQHF. As DNA, the CDR3 is TGTGCCACCAGTGACTCCGGACAGGCCTCCGGAGAGCAGCCCCAGCATTTT.

CDR3: CASSPTGGPPQGYTF. Written as DNA, the CDR3 is TGTGCCAGCAGCCCGACCGGGGGACCGCCGCAGGGCTACACCTTC. The chain joins TRBV7-2 to TRBJ1-2, with D possibly matching TRBD1 (5 bases). The CDR3 has 15 residues. Germline V CDR1 and CDR2: SGHTA, FQGNSA. Trimming took 5 bases from V and 8 from J, leaving 21 bases between them.

The chain's CDR3 is CASSTTDQSDTQYF. DNA for the CDR3: TGTGCCAGCAGCACCACGGACCAGTCAGATACGCAGTATTTT. The rearrangement uses TRBV7-3 and TRBJ2-3; D call uncertain. Germline assignment: CDR1 SGHTA and CDR2 FQGTGA. The CDR3 consists of 14 residues. Trimming pared 5 bases from V and 4 bases from J, leaving 13 bases between.

This chain joins TRBV2 and TRBJ1-4; tentative D call: TRBD1 (5 bases). CDR1 and CDR2 from the germline V gene are SNHLY and FYNNEI. The V end lost 6 bases, the J end lost 0 bases, and 11 bases lay between the germline ends. The length of the CDR3 is 15 residues. The CDR3 loop is CASRPQTATNEKLFF. The CDR3 coding sequence is TGTGCCAGCAGACCCCAGACAGCAACTAATGAAAAACTGTTTTTT.

This clone was counted a single time. In DNA form, the CDR3 reads TGTGCCAGCAGCTCCGGGAGTTTCCAGCCCCAGCATTTT. Translation gives CASSSGSFQPQHF. V and J are TRBV6-5 and TRBJ1-5; D not certain. Germline CDR1 MNHEY, CDR2 SVGAGI. V was shortened by 6 bases and J by 7 bases, with 13 bases between the two germline ends. The CDR3 consists of 13 residues.

The chain combines TRBV5-4 with TRBJ2-1; D not certain. The germline CDR1 and CDR2 sequences are SGHNT and YYREEE (reference sequence). The V end was cut by 2 bases, the J end by 0 bases, with 9 bases between. The CDR3 is made up of 15 amino acids. The CDR3 loop reads CASSFGVDSYNEQFF. The CDR3 nucleotides read TGTGCCAGCAGCTTTGGGGTCGACTCCTACAATGAGCAGTTCTTC.

The V and J genes are TRBV11-2 and TRBJ1-1; no clear D gene. CDR3 length: 14 residues. Germline V gene sequence: CDR1 SGHAT, CDR2 FQNNGV. The V end lost 0 bases, the J end lost 6 bases, and 11 bases lay between the germline ends. For the CDR3, the DNA is TGTGCCAGCAGCTTAGATCTGGGCAGCGCTGAAGCTTTCTTT. Protein: CASSLDLGSAEAFF.

V is TRBV24-1 and J is TRBJ2-3, with D tentatively TRBD2 (6 bases). This CDR3 is built from 19 residues. The germline V gene has CDR1 KGHDR and CDR2 SFDVKD. Deletions cut 8 bases from V and 1 base from J, with 27 bases between. The CDR3 region has the DNA TGTGCCACCAAGAACCGGCTAGCGCAAAAAATCTGTCGCACAGATACGCAGTATTTT. It is translated as CATKNRLAQKICRTDTQYF.

The gene calls are TRBV5-1 and TRBJ1-1, with TRBD1 matching over 9 bases. The V gene's germline CDR1 is SGHRS and CDR2 YFSETQ. The junction had 7 bases not matched to a gene; V was cut back by 4 bases and J by 3 bases. The CDR3 has 15 amino acids. The CDR3 sequence is CASSIQQGADTEAFF. In DNA form, the CDR3 reads TGCGCCAGCAGCATTCAACAGGGGGCGGACACTGAAGCTTTCTTT.

This rearrangement joins TRBV3-1 (or the pseudogene TRBV3-2) to TRBJ2-3; TRBD2 is a possible D gene (7 bases). The CDR3 extends over 16 amino acids. Germline-derived CDR1 and CDR2 are LGHDT and YNNKEL (reference sequence). V was trimmed by 3 bases and J by 6 bases, leaving 19 bases between them. The CDR3 DNA sequence: TGTGCCAGCAGCCAGGGGGGGGCTAGGGGTTACGATACGCAGTATTTT. The encoded protein is CASSQGGARGYDTQYF.

This chain connects TRBV7-3 to TRBJ2-7; 10 nucleotides align to TRBD1. Germline loops: CDR1 SGHTA, CDR2 FQGTGA. The CDR3 has 14 residues. The junction had 6 bases not matched to a gene; V was cut back by 4 bases and J by 6 bases. The CDR3 reads CASSSTGGIGEQYF. The CDR3 nucleotides read TGTGCCAGCAGCTCGACAGGGGGCATAGGCGAGCAGTACTTC. Looking up the rest from reference TRBV7-3 and TRBJ2-7 gives the full variable domain: GAGVSQTPSNKVTEKGKYVELRCDPISGHTALYWYRQSLGQGPEFLIYFQGTGAADDSGLPNDRFFAVRPEGSVSTLKIQRTERGDSAVYLCASSSTGGIGEQYFGPGTRLTVT.

This clone was picked up one time. The chain joins TRBV5-4 to TRBJ2-1; 14 bases map to TRBD2. The CDR3 sequence is 15 residues long. Germline loops: CDR1 SGHNT, CDR2 YYREEE (reference sequence). V lost 3 bases, J lost 8 bases, and 4 bases stayed unmatched. The chain's CDR3 is CASSSWTSGGYEQFF. CDR3 DNA sequence: TGTGCCAGCAGCTCATGGACTAGCGGGGGGTATGAGCAGTTCTTC.

This clone was observed a single time. The rearrangement links TRBV6-1 to TRBJ2-7; 10 nucleotides align to TRBD1. The CDR3 extends over 16 amino acids. Germline lookup yields CDR1 MNHNS and CDR2 SASEGT. Trimming took 6 bases from V and 3 from J; bases not matched to a gene: 11. CDR3 sequence (DNA): TGTGCCAGCAGGGAACTACCGGGACAGGGGATCTACGAGCAGTACTTC. It specifies CASRELPGQGIYEQYF.

CDR3 nucleotides: TGTGCCAGCAGTTTAGACAGTCAGCCCCAGCATTTT. Translating it yields CASSLDSQPQHF. The chain employs TRBV12-3 or TRBV12-4 and TRBJ1-5; D ambiguous. Trimming removed 1 base from V and 6 bases from J, with 4 bases in between. This CDR3 region has 12 residues.

This chain uses TRBV13 with TRBJ1-1, with unresolved D. The CDR3 totals 13 residues. Trimming took off 0 bases at V and 7 bases at J, with 9 bases between the two ends. The germline CDR1 and CDR2 sequences are PRHDT and FYEKMQ (reference sequence). The CDR3 DNA is TGTGCCAGCAGCTTAGGAGGATCGGTTGAAGCTTTCTTT. Its protein product is CASSLGGSVEAFF. The full variable domain, completed using reference TRBV13 and TRBJ1-1, is AAGVIQSPRHLIKEKRETATLKCYPIPRHDTVYWYQQGPGQDPQFLISFYEKMQSDKGSIPDRFSAQQFSDYHSELNMSSLELGDSALYFCASSLGGSVEAFFGQGTRLTVV.

Written as DNA, the CDR3 is TGTGCCAGCAGTTACGGGCGGGGGCGGACGGAGACCCAGTACTTC. Translated, it gives CASSYGRGRTETQYF. J is TRBJ2-5 and V is TRBV6-2 or TRBV6-3; TRBD2 might be the D (7 bases). CDR1 is MNHEY and CDR2 is SVGEGT in the germline V gene. V lost 2 bases and J lost 5, with 15 bases in between. The CDR3 has 15 residues.